This entry lists 18 T cell receptor beta chains sequenced from one sample in a study of blood T cell repertoires in COVID-19. Using immunoSEQ multiplex PCR, the repertoire was profiled, and TCRdb retains in-frame clones only, with some absent. The sample lists just over 85,000 clones, approximately 90% occurring once. Sequenced input: peripheral blood. These receptor sequences come from a man aged 50 or older with acute or convalescent COVID-19.

The chain combines TRBV29-1 with TRBJ1-2; D is uncertain. Trimming pared 4 bases from V and 0 bases from J, leaving 3 bases between. The CDR3 length is 11 residues. The germline CDR1 and CDR2 sequences are SQVTM and ANQGSEA. CDR3 coding DNA: TGCAGCGTTGCCACTAACTATGGCTACACCTTC. Its translation: CSVATNYGYTF.

The chain is built from TRBV2 and TRBJ2-3; TRBD1 is a possible D gene (8 bases). CDR1 is SNHLY, CDR2 FYNNEI, per germline. This CDR3 is 14 amino acids long. V was shortened by 10 bases and J by 3 bases, with 17 bases between the two germline ends. CDR3 DNA sequence: TGTGCCAAGACACAGGGGGGGCGTACAGATACGCAGTATTTT. It is translated as CAKTQGGRTDTQYF.

The rearrangement links TRBV3-1 (or the pseudogene TRBV3-2) to TRBJ2-7; 11 nucleotides agree with TRBD2. CDR3 length: 16 residues. With 4 bases clipped from V and 0 bases from J, the junction kept 5 bases outside the gene matches. The germline V gene has CDR1 LGHDT and CDR2 YNNKEL (reference sequence). CDR3 protein: CASSPRGTSGSYEQYF. DNA for the CDR3: TGTGCCAGCAGCCCCCGGGGGACTAGCGGCTCCTACGAGCAGTACTTC.

This clone appeared a few times. This sequence joins TRBV5-1 and TRBJ1-1; D not certain. Looked up from germline, CDR1 is SGHRS and CDR2 is YFSETQ. The CDR3 is made up of 14 amino acids. The V end was cut by 1 base, the J end by 3 bases, with 10 bases between. CDR3 in amino acids: CASSLTEPYTEAFF. For the CDR3, the DNA is TGCGCCAGCAGCTTGACAGAACCGTACACTGAAGCTTTCTTT.

J is TRBJ1-1 and V is TRBV20-1, with D maybe TRBD1 (6 bases). There are 14 residues in the CDR3. Germline values: CDR1 DFQATT, CDR2 SNEGSKA (reference sequence). The germline V and J ends were trimmed by 5 bases and 5 bases, with 18 bases remaining between them. The CDR3 protein is CSAGGFWQGTEAFF. As DNA, the CDR3 is TGCAGTGCTGGTGGATTTTGGCAGGGGACTGAAGCTTTCTTT.

V usage is TRBV7-2 and J usage is TRBJ1-2, with TRBD1 identical over 8 bases. The CDR3 extends over 15 amino acids. The germline V gene has CDR1 SGHTA and CDR2 FQGNSA. V shed 3 bases and J 6 bases; nucleotides not matched to a gene: 9. The CDR3 region is CASSFAGQAHNGYTF. CDR3 in DNA: TGTGCCAGCAGCTTCGCGGGACAGGCCCATAATGGCTACACCTTC.

V and J are TRBV5-4 and TRBJ2-2; tentative D call: TRBD1 (6 bases). Germline assignment: CDR1 SGHNT and CDR2 YYREEE (reference sequence). The length of the CDR3 is 15 residues. The V and J ends lost 2 bases and 4 bases respectively, with 12 bases between them. The CDR3 spells CASSLSGAFTGELFF. The CDR3, as DNA: TGTGCCAGCAGCTTATCAGGGGCTTTCACCGGGGAGCTGTTTTTT.

The J gene is TRBJ1-5, the V gene TRBV19; D remains ambiguous. This CDR3 is 15 amino acids long. The germline gives CDR1 LNHDA, CDR2 SQIVND (reference sequence). V lost 4 bases and J lost 2, with 12 bases in between. CDR3 in DNA: TGTGCCAGTAGTAGAGGAGGGTCGGGCAATCAGCCCCAGCATTTT. It codes for CASSRGGSGNQPQHF.

The rearrangement joins TRBV19 to TRBJ1-1, with TRBD1 matching 7 bases. V gave up 3 bases and J gave up 11 bases; unmatched junction bases: 12. Germline V gene lookup returns CDR1 LNHDA and CDR2 SQIVND (reference sequence). The CDR3 covers 14 residues. CDR3 protein: CASSIVGAGGLAFF. The CDR3 DNA follows: TGTGCCAGTAGTATCGTAGGGGCAGGGGGTCTCGCTTTCTTT.

V and J are TRBV4-1 and TRBJ1-5; 10 positions agree with TRBD1. After removal of 8 bases from V and 5 bases from J, the junction contained 3 bases not matched to a gene. The germline CDR1 and CDR2 sequences are MGHRA and YSYEKL. The CDR3 length is 13 residues. For the CDR3, the DNA is TGCGCCAGCCCCGGGACAGGGGATCAGCCCCAGCATTTT. This sequence encodes CASPGTGDQPQHF.

The chain carries TRBV5-1 and TRBJ2-1; D perhaps matches TRBD1 (6 bases). V shed 4 bases and J shed 0 bases, with 14 bases lying between them. The CDR3 loop spans 16 amino acids. Germline CDR1 reads SGHRS; CDR2 reads YFSETQ. The CDR3 DNA reads TGCGCCAGCAGCCCCCAGACAGGCAGCTCCTACAATGAGCAGTTCTTC. Translated, it gives CASSPQTGSSYNEQFF. Together with reference TRBV5-1 and TRBJ2-1, the CDR3 gives the full variable domain: KAGVTQTPRYLIKTRGQQVTLSCSPISGHRSVSWYQQTPGQGLQFLFEYFSETQRNKGNFPGRFSGRQFSNSRSEMNVSTLELGDSALYLCASSPQTGSSYNEQFFGPGTRLTVL.

V and J are TRBV7-9 and TRBJ1-6; no clear D. This CDR3 region has 15 residues. Deletions cut 4 bases from V and 7 bases from J, with 14 bases between. Germline CDR1 and CDR2: SEHNR and FQNEAQ (reference sequence). The CDR3 region is CASSSGSEQNSPLHF. DNA for the CDR3: TGTGCCAGCAGCTCCGGGTCCGAACAAAATTCACCCCTCCACTTT.

This clone was seen just once. The chain links TRBV5-4 to TRBJ1-1, with D possibly being TRBD1 (5 bases). The CDR3 is 14 amino acids. The V and J ends lost 0 bases and 3 bases respectively, with 9 bases between them. Germline V gives CDR1 SGHNT, CDR2 YYREEE (reference sequence). As DNA, the CDR3 is TGTGCCAGCAGCTTGGGGGGCCGGGACACTGAAGCTTTCTTT. Its protein is CASSLGGRDTEAFF.

This chain joins TRBV6-6 and TRBJ1-1; 8 bases agree with TRBD1. The germline V gene encodes CDR1 MNHNY and CDR2 SVGAGI (reference sequence). The V and J ends lost 2 bases and 5 bases, in that order; junction bases with no gene match: 4. The CDR3 totals 14 residues. The CDR3 DNA is TGTGCCAGCAGTTACCAGGGGGCGAGGACTGAAGCTTTCTTT. Protein sequence: CASSYQGARTEAFF.

This sequence joins TRBV2 and TRBJ1-4; 10 bases align to TRBD1. The CDR3 has 13 amino acids. Germline trimming cut 6 bases from V and 7 bases from J; bases unmatched to any gene: 2. Germline V gene data show CDR1 as SNHLY and CDR2 as FYNNEI. The CDR3 DNA follows: TGTGCCAGCAGCGGGGACAGGGGTGAAAAACTGTTTTTT. Amino acids: CASSGDRGEKLFF.

V usage is TRBV11-2 and J usage is TRBJ1-1; D may be TRBD1 (5 bases). This CDR3 is 15 amino acids long. Germline assignment: CDR1 SGHAT and CDR2 FQNNGV. V was clipped by 1 base and J by 1 base, with 10 bases between them. The CDR3 DNA follows: TGTGCCAGCAGCTTAGGGGGCGCGAGGAACACTGAAGCTTTCTTT. Translation: CASSLGGARNTEAFF.

The J gene is TRBJ1-1, the V gene TRBV7-8, with D hard to call. The CDR3 is made up of 14 amino acids. Germline V lookup: CDR1 SGHVS, CDR2 FQNEAQ. Trimming cost V 7 bases and J 6 bases, with 18 bases left between them. CDR3 nucleotide sequence: TGTGCCAGCACGGCGCGGCTAGCAACACCTGAAGCTTTCTTT. It translates to CASTARLATPEAFF.

This sequence joins TRBV19 and TRBJ2-1, with a possible D match to TRBD2 (7 bases). This CDR3 region has 14 residues. V shed 7 bases and J shed 7 bases, with 17 bases lying between them. Germline CDR1 reads LNHDA; CDR2 reads SQIVND (reference sequence). The CDR3 loop reads CASKIRGAMNEQFF. The CDR3, as DNA: TGTGCCAGTAAAATACGGGGGGCCATGAATGAGCAGTTCTTC.